These 10 T cell receptor beta chains came from one sample sequenced in a study of vaccination effects on CD4 cells after COVID-19. The table came from immunoSEQ multiplex PCR; TCRdb's copy has only in-frame clones and leaves some out. In the table there are around 81,000 clones, more than 60% of which are singletons. These receptors lack a known antigen. Antigen-specific CD4+ T cells expanded by the ViraFEST assay with viral peptide pools were then sequenced. CD4+ T cell isolation took place after more than eight days of culture. Each participant was given two doses of one vaccine (BNT162b2 or mRNA-1273). The starting material was CD4+ T cells from PBMCs cultured with HCoV-OC43 spike peptides, obtained after COVID-19 vaccination. Subset in this sample: HCoV-OC43 spike overlapping peptide pool stimulation. Receptors were obtained from a human donor who received a COVID-19 vaccine.

In this sample, this clone turned up once. The rearrangement uses TRBV5-1 and TRBJ2-3; TRBD2 is a possible D gene (6 bases). Trimming shortened V by 5 bases and J by 3 bases, and 13 bases separated the two germline ends. Germline CDR1 is SGHRS and CDR2 is YFSETQ. The CDR3 runs to 14 residues. The CDR3 sequence is CASRVAGSTDTQYF. CDR3 sequence (DNA): TGCGCCAGCAGAGTGGCGGGGAGTACAGATACGCAGTATTTT.

The chain employs TRBV4-3 and TRBJ1-4, with 8 bases aligning to TRBD1. The CDR3 loop spans 14 amino acids. Trimming at V came to 3 bases and at J to 8 bases, leaving 5 bases not matched to a gene. Germline V gene data show CDR1 as LGHNA and CDR2 as YSLEER. CDR3 sequence reads: CASSQTGEQEKLFF. In DNA form, the CDR3 reads TGCGCCAGCAGCCAGACAGGGGAGCAAGAAAAACTGTTTTTT.

The gene calls are TRBV24-1 and TRBJ1-1; possible D gene TRBD1, 5 bases. Deletions cut 3 bases from V and 9 bases from J, with 10 bases between. This CDR3 is 12 amino acids long. The germline V gene has CDR1 KGHDR and CDR2 SFDVKD. CDR3 amino acids: CATSDTDRKAFF. The CDR3 DNA is TGTGCCACCAGTGATACCGACAGAAAAGCTTTCTTT.

This clone was detected only a few times. V is TRBV11-3 and J is TRBJ2-2; D is possibly TRBD2 (6 bases). There are 16 residues in the CDR3. Trimming removed 4 bases from V and 5 bases from J, with 17 bases in between. Germline lookup yields CDR1 SGHNT and CDR2 YENEEA. The CDR3 coding sequence is TGTGCCAGCAGCTCGGCCGGGACTGGGAGGACCGGGGAGCTGTTTTTT. It specifies CASSSAGTGRTGELFF. The variable domain in full, with the rest retrieved from reference TRBV11-3 and TRBJ2-2, is EAGVVQSPRYKIIEKKQPVAFWCNPISGHNTLYWYLQNLGQGPELLIRYENEEAVDDSQLPKDRFSAERLKGVDSTLKIQPAELGDSAVYLCASSSAGTGRTGELFFGEGSRLTVL.

This chain joins TRBV5-1 and TRBJ2-6; D gene unclear. CDR3 size: 18 residues. V lost 0 bases, J lost 0 bases, and 13 bases lay in between. The germline CDR1 and CDR2 sequences are SGHRS and YFSETQ. The CDR3: CASSLGTFAFSGANVLTF. In nucleotides, the CDR3 is TGCGCCAGCAGCTTGGGAACATTCGCCTTCTCTGGGGCCAACGTCCTGACTTTC.

This chain links TRBV6-1 with TRBJ2-1, with D hard to call. The CDR3 covers 16 residues. Germline CDR1 MNHNS, CDR2 SASEGT. V shed 2 bases and J shed 0 bases, with 11 bases lying between them. DNA of the CDR3: TGTGCCAGCAGTGAACTGTGGGAAAGCTCCTACAATGAGCAGTTCTTC. Amino acids: CASSELWESSYNEQFF.

The gene calls are TRBV24-1 and TRBJ1-1; D not certain. This CDR3 region has 13 residues. Germline lookup yields CDR1 KGHDR and CDR2 SFDVKD. Trimming cost V 7 bases and J 11 bases, with 19 bases left between them. DNA of the CDR3: TGTGCCACCAGCCGTGATGGGATATCCGGGGCTTTCTTT. Protein product: CATSRDGISGAFF.

The CDR3 coding sequence is TGCAGCGCATTAAGAGGGGACAGGGATGAAGCTTTCTTT. Its protein is CSALRGDRDEAFF. The gene calls are TRBV29-1 and TRBJ1-1; 9 nucleotides line up with TRBD1. Looked up from germline, CDR1 is SQVTM and CDR2 is ANQGSEA. J gave up 7 bases and V 7 bases, and 10 bases lay outside the gene matches. The CDR3 runs to 13 residues. The full variable domain, its missing parts supplied by reference TRBV29-1 and TRBJ1-1, is SAVISQKPSRDICQRGTSLTIQCQVDSQVTMMFWYRQQPGQSLTLIATANQGSEATYESGFVIDKFPISRPNLTFSTLTVSNMSPEDSSIYLCSALRGDRDEAFFGQGTRLTVV.

The DNA for the CDR3 is TGTGCCAGCAGCTTAGACCACGGGGAAAATGAGCAGTTCTTC. It encodes CASSLDHGENEQFF. This chain connects TRBV11-3 to TRBJ2-1, with D perhaps matching TRBD2 (5 bases). Germline values: CDR1 SGHNT, CDR2 YENEEA. The CDR3 totals 14 residues. The V end lost 0 bases, the J end lost 7 bases, and 10 bases lay between the germline ends.

V is TRBV6-4 and J is TRBJ2-3; 8 nucleotides align to TRBD2. The CDR3 runs 15 residues. V dropped 2 bases and J dropped 0; count of bases not matched to a gene: 1. CDR1 is MRHNA, CDR2 SNTAGT, per germline. CDR3 sequence: CASSDRGGSTDTQYF. CDR3 in DNA: TGTGCCAGCAGTGACCGGGGGGGGAGCACAGATACGCAGTATTTT.